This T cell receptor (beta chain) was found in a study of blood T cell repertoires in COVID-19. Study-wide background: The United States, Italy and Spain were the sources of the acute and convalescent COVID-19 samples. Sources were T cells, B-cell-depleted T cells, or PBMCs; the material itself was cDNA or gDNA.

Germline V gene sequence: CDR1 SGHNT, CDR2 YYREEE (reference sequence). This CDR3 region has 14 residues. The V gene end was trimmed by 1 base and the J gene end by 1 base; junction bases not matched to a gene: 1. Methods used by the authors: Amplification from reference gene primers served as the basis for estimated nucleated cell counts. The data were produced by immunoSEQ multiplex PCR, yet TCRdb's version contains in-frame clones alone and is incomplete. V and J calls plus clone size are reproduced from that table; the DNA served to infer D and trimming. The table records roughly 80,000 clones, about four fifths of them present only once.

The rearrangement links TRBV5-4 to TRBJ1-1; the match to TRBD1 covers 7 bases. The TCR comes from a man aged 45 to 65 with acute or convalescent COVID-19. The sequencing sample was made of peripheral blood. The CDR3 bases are TGTGCCAGCAGCTTGTGGGACAGGAACACTGAAGCTTTCTTT. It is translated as CASSLWDRNTEAFF.